This is a list of T cell receptor beta chains from one sample in a study of cytomegalovirus exposure and HLA in healthy donors. Clones were sequenced by immunoSEQ multiplex PCR, and TCRdb holds only the in-frame ones, with some missing. Of 150,000 to 200,000 clones listed, roughly 84% are singletons. The sample comprised PBMCs. The receptors were gathered from a woman under 30 in good health and CMV-seropositive. CDR3s include the opening cysteine and the closing phenylalanine or tryptophan. Some rows mark clone size as missing; the rest say once, few, many or name a class of expanded clone.

j_call: TRBJ2-2
v_call: TRBV4-2
clone_size: -
cdr3_aa: CASSHGGELFF

j_call: TRBJ2-3
v_call: TRBV7-8
clone_size: -
cdr3_aa: CASSLFSGGVNTDTQYF

j_call: TRBJ2-1
v_call: TRBV10-1
clone_size: -
cdr3_aa: CASSELRQGGVGRFF

j_call: TRBJ2-2
v_call: TRBV7-3
clone_size: -
cdr3_aa: CASSLGFRGYNTGELFF

j_call: TRBJ2-3
v_call: TRBV5-6
clone_size: -
cdr3_aa: CASSKTPSTDTQYF

j_call: TRBJ2-7
v_call: TRBV7-9
clone_size: -
cdr3_aa: CASSLMQTRPYEQYF

j_call: TRBJ2-1
v_call: TRBV29-1
clone_size: -
cdr3_aa: CSVAPALSSYNEQFF

j_call: TRBJ2-3
v_call: TRBV2
clone_size: -
cdr3_aa: CASSETPPGGGPLYF

j_call: TRBJ2-7
v_call: TRBV5-4
clone_size: -
cdr3_aa: CASSLEAGAAYEQYF

j_call: TRBJ2-3
v_call: TRBV2
clone_size: -
cdr3_aa: CASSGGGLAAKDTQYF

j_call: TRBJ2-7
v_call: TRBV5-1
clone_size: -
cdr3_aa: CASKLTAGTEGLAYF

j_call: TRBJ2-1
v_call: TRBV5-4
clone_size: -
cdr3_aa: CASTKSGYNEQFF

j_call: TRBJ2-5
v_call: TRBV28
clone_size: once
cdr3_aa: CASRSTGFKETQYF

j_call: TRBJ2-1
v_call: TRBV7-2
clone_size: -
cdr3_aa: CASTSPAQGAWRDEQFF

j_call: TRBJ2-5
v_call: TRBV7-3
clone_size: few
cdr3_aa: CASSPGLAGQETQYF

j_call: TRBJ2-2
v_call: TRBV4-2
clone_size: few
cdr3_aa: CASSHDRGGTGELFF

j_call: TRBJ2-5
v_call: TRBV9
clone_size: -
cdr3_aa: CASSSRTGEISEETQYF

j_call: TRBJ1-5
v_call: TRBV5-8
clone_size: -
cdr3_aa: CASSFLTGANQPQHF

j_call: TRBJ2-2
v_call: TRBV11-3
clone_size: -
cdr3_aa: CASSLDRRQGLGAGELFF

j_call: TRBJ1-2
v_call: TRBV19
clone_size: -
cdr3_aa: CASSPGFPYGYTF

j_call: TRBJ2-2
v_call: TRBV9
clone_size: few
cdr3_aa: CASSSRPGELFF

j_call: TRBJ2-3
v_call: TRBV9
clone_size: -
cdr3_aa: CASSVEGVTTDTQYF

j_call: TRBJ1-3
v_call: TRBV9
clone_size: -
cdr3_aa: CASSERGQGFSGNTIYF

j_call: TRBJ2-7
v_call: TRBV6-7
clone_size: -
cdr3_aa: CASSLDSYEQYF

j_call: TRBJ2-7
v_call: TRBV6-5
clone_size: -
cdr3_aa: CASRKTVIYEQYF

j_call: TRBJ2-2
v_call: TRBV4-1
clone_size: -
cdr3_aa: CASSHSRWAGELFF

j_call: TRBJ2-4
v_call: TRBV7-9
clone_size: -
cdr3_aa: CASSSEREVKNIQYF

j_call: TRBJ1-5
v_call: TRBV19
clone_size: -
cdr3_aa: CASSPTGTGGWRNQPQHF

j_call: TRBJ2-7
v_call: TRBV27
clone_size: -
cdr3_aa: CASSRTGQGFSEQYF

j_call: TRBJ2-1
v_call: TRBV5-1
clone_size: -
cdr3_aa: CASSNRGTGGNEQFF

j_call: TRBJ2-7
v_call: TRBV15
clone_size: -
cdr3_aa: CATSSGTGSALYF

j_call: TRBJ2-2
v_call: TRBV15
clone_size: -
cdr3_aa: CATGQGGSGELFF

j_call: TRBJ2-1
v_call: TRBV2
clone_size: -
cdr3_aa: CASRRASSNEQFF

j_call: TRBJ2-5
v_call: TRBV2
clone_size: -
cdr3_aa: CATYGGETQYF

j_call: TRBJ1-5
v_call: TRBV7-7
clone_size: -
cdr3_aa: CASSLDRYQPQHF

j_call: TRBJ2-7
v_call: TRBV5-1
clone_size: few
cdr3_aa: CASSPGTGPYEQYF

j_call: TRBJ1-1
v_call: TRBV5-1
clone_size: -
cdr3_aa: CASSRGGRSTTEAFF

j_call: TRBJ1-5
v_call: TRBV4-2
clone_size: -
cdr3_aa: CASSQVGGGTQPQHF

j_call: TRBJ1-3
v_call: TRBV13
clone_size: -
cdr3_aa: CASGKQGVNTIYF

j_call: TRBJ1-3
v_call: TRBV15
clone_size: once
cdr3_aa: CATSRDQGTSGNTIYF

j_call: TRBJ2-3
v_call: TRBV6-1
clone_size: -
cdr3_aa: CASSRGDRADTQYF

j_call: TRBJ1-1
v_call: TRBV29-1
clone_size: -
cdr3_aa: CSVGVAGGTEAFF

j_call: TRBJ1-5
v_call: TRBV6-1
clone_size: -
cdr3_aa: CASRDRGYQPQHF

j_call: TRBJ1-1
v_call: TRBV19
clone_size: -
cdr3_aa: CASSLTGGGSTEAFF

j_call: TRBJ2-1
v_call: TRBV19
clone_size: few
cdr3_aa: CASSVRGSGGSNEQFF

j_call: TRBJ1-3
v_call: TRBV6-1
clone_size: -
cdr3_aa: CASSPFRDNGNTIYF

j_call: TRBJ2-1
v_call: TRBV7-2
clone_size: -
cdr3_aa: CASSLQPSGGINNEQFF

j_call: TRBJ2-2
v_call: TRBV11-1
clone_size: -
cdr3_aa: CASSFAGPNTGELFF

j_call: TRBJ2-4
v_call: TRBV2
clone_size: -
cdr3_aa: CASSEGAGKNIQYF

j_call: TRBJ2-5
v_call: TRBV5-4
clone_size: -
cdr3_aa: CASRLLREERETQYF

j_call: TRBJ1-1
v_call: TRBV5-8
clone_size: -
cdr3_aa: CASSRKTGGNGGEAFF

j_call: TRBJ2-3
v_call: TRBV19
clone_size: -
cdr3_aa: CASSARVTQYF

j_call: TRBJ1-1
v_call: TRBV29-1
clone_size: -
cdr3_aa: CSARQGPRTEAFF

j_call: TRBJ1-5
v_call: TRBV29-1
clone_size: -
cdr3_aa: CSGATGAGQPQHF

j_call: TRBJ1-5
v_call: TRBV5-6
clone_size: -
cdr3_aa: CASNSQAGIQPQHF

j_call: TRBJ1-2
v_call: TRBV6-5
clone_size: -
cdr3_aa: CASSYTQGAVGGYTF

j_call: TRBJ2-1
v_call: TRBV19
clone_size: -
cdr3_aa: CATKDRGDNEQFF

j_call: TRBJ2-5
v_call: TRBV7-9
clone_size: -
cdr3_aa: CASSPVRDKEETQYF

j_call: TRBJ1-2
v_call: TRBV7-8
clone_size: -
cdr3_aa: CASSARIWGHGYTF

j_call: TRBJ2-3
v_call: TRBV4-2
clone_size: -
cdr3_aa: CASSSLTSGGGNTQYF